These T cell receptor beta chains were read from a single sample in a study of shared clonotypes between healthy human individuals. Profiling relied on immunoSEQ multiplex PCR, and the TCRdb table lists in-frame clones only, not all of them. The sample holds approximately 320,000 clones, over 75% seen once. Material: memory CD8+ T cells sorted from blood. The receptors were sampled from a man between 18 and 35 years old in good health. CDR3s include the opening cysteine and the closing phenylalanine or tryptophan. The order of the fields is CDR3 protein, CDR3 DNA, V gene, clone size, J gene, D gene. The D gene is left open where the match is weak. Size is stated for part of the rows, as once, few or many counts, or as a class when the clone is expanded.

CDR3 protein: CSVEDRDRTLGVYTF; CDR3 DNA: TGCAGCGTTGAAGATAGGGACAGGACGCTTGGAGTCTACACCTTC; V gene: TRBV29-1; clone size: .; J gene: TRBJ1-2; D gene: TRBD1
CDR3 protein: CASSYTGGTGELFF; CDR3 DNA: TGTGCCAGCAGTTACACAGGGGGAACCGGGGAGCTGTTTTTT; V gene: TRBV28; clone size: .; J gene: TRBJ2-2; D gene: TRBD1
CDR3 protein: CASSQDWYSGNTIYF; CDR3 DNA: TGCGCCAGCAGCCAAGACTGGTACTCTGGAAACACCATATATTTT; V gene: TRBV4-1; clone size: .; J gene: TRBJ1-3; D gene: .
CDR3 protein: CASSEGLAGVYEQYF; CDR3 DNA: TGTGCCAGCAGTGAAGGACTAGCGGGAGTTTACGAGCAGTACTTC; V gene: TRBV6-1; clone size: many; J gene: TRBJ2-7; D gene: TRBD2
CDR3 protein: CASRALGGQETQYF; CDR3 DNA: TGTGCCAGCAGGGCGTTGGGGGGCCAAGAGACCCAGTACTTC; V gene: TRBV28; clone size: .; J gene: TRBJ2-5; D gene: .
CDR3 protein: CASRSAQRADEQFF; CDR3 DNA: TGTGCCAGCCGTAGCGCCCAGAGAGCCGATGAGCAGTTCTTC; V gene: TRBV27; clone size: .; J gene: TRBJ2-1; D gene: .
CDR3 protein: CASSEDWLAAYNEQFF; CDR3 DNA: TGTGCCAGCAGTGAAGATTGGCTAGCGGCCTACAATGAGCAGTTCTTC; V gene: TRBV2; clone size: .; J gene: TRBJ2-1; D gene: TRBD2
CDR3 protein: CARSPQDRNRSNYGYTF; CDR3 DNA: TGTGCCAGAAGCCCTCAGGACCGGAACAGAAGTAACTATGGCTACACCTTC; V gene: TRBV5-3; clone size: .; J gene: TRBJ1-2; D gene: .
CDR3 protein: CASSATGDSNQPQHF; CDR3 DNA: TGTGCCAGCAGCGCCACAGGGGATAGCAATCAGCCCCAGCATTTT; V gene: TRBV2; clone size: .; J gene: TRBJ1-5; D gene: TRBD1
CDR3 protein: CASSLNPEKNEQFF; CDR3 DNA: TGTGCCAGCAGCTTAAACCCGGAAAAAAATGAGCAGTTCTTC; V gene: TRBV11-2; clone size: .; J gene: TRBJ2-1; D gene: .
CDR3 protein: CASSPPRTSYTYEQYF; CDR3 DNA: TGTGCCAGCAGCCCACCACGGACTTCATATACCTACGAGCAGTACTTC; V gene: TRBV5-6; clone size: .; J gene: TRBJ2-7; D gene: .
CDR3 protein: CASSLPGREGSTEAFF; CDR3 DNA: TGTGCCAGCAGCTTGCCGGGCAGGGAGGGGAGCACTGAAGCTTTCTTT; V gene: TRBV5-6; clone size: .; J gene: TRBJ1-1; D gene: .
CDR3 protein: CSVDSVYNEQFF; CDR3 DNA: TGCAGCGTTGATTCGGTCTACAATGAGCAGTTCTTC; V gene: TRBV29-1; clone size: .; J gene: TRBJ2-1; D gene: .
CDR3 protein: CASSWTGYSYEQYF; CDR3 DNA: TGTGCCAGCAGCTGGACAGGATATTCCTACGAGCAGTACTTC; V gene: TRBV5-6; clone size: .; J gene: TRBJ2-7; D gene: TRBD1
CDR3 protein: CSVTWTEAFF; CDR3 DNA: TGCAGCGTTACCTGGACTGAAGCTTTCTTT; V gene: TRBV29-1; clone size: .; J gene: TRBJ1-1; D gene: .
CDR3 protein: CASSQDRGGSSYNEQFF; CDR3 DNA: TGCGCCAGCAGCCAAGATCGAGGCGGGAGCTCCTACAATGAGCAGTTCTTC; V gene: TRBV4-3; clone size: .; J gene: TRBJ2-1; D gene: TRBD2
CDR3 protein: CARSSGGNYGYTF; CDR3 DNA: TGTGCCAGATCGTCTGGCGGAAACTATGGCTACACCTTC; V gene: TRBV2; clone size: .; J gene: TRBJ1-2; D gene: .
CDR3 protein: CASSASGTNLYGYTF; CDR3 DNA: TGTGCCAGCAGCGCCTCCGGGACAAACCTCTATGGCTACACCTTC; V gene: TRBV7-2; clone size: .; J gene: TRBJ1-2; D gene: .
CDR3 protein: CASSIVNGDEQFF; CDR3 DNA: TGTGCCAGTAGTATCGTAAACGGGGATGAGCAGTTCTTC; V gene: TRBV19; clone size: .; J gene: TRBJ2-1; D gene: .
CDR3 protein: CASSQDLGREGLLEQYF; CDR3 DNA: TGCGCCAGCAGCCAAGATCTTGGGCGGGAGGGCCTTCTGGAGCAGTACTTC; V gene: TRBV4-3; clone size: .; J gene: TRBJ2-7; D gene: TRBD2
CDR3 protein: CASSLAASLGGETQYF; CDR3 DNA: TGTGCCAGCAGCTTAGCGGCTAGCTTGGGTGGAGAGACCCAGTACTTC; V gene: TRBV7-9; clone size: .; J gene: TRBJ2-5; D gene: .
CDR3 protein: CASSQDQAYYEQYF; CDR3 DNA: TGTGCCAGCAGCCAAGATCAGGCCTACTACGAGCAGTACTTC; V gene: TRBV14; clone size: .; J gene: TRBJ2-7; D gene: .
CDR3 protein: CASSGRLAGRYQETQYF; CDR3 DNA: TGTGCCAGCAGTGGCCGACTAGCGGGTCGGTACCAAGAGACCCAGTACTTC; V gene: TRBV2; clone size: .; J gene: TRBJ2-5; D gene: TRBD2
CDR3 protein: CASSQEPTGVGETQYF; CDR3 DNA: TGCGCCAGCAGCCAAGAACCGACAGGGGTAGGAGAGACCCAGTACTTC; V gene: TRBV4-1; clone size: .; J gene: TRBJ2-5; D gene: TRBD1
CDR3 protein: CASSVEAGGRNEQFF; CDR3 DNA: TGTGCCAGCAGCGTAGAAGCGGGAGGCCGAAATGAGCAGTTCTTC; V gene: TRBV9; clone size: .; J gene: TRBJ2-1; D gene: TRBD2
CDR3 protein: CASREFGQGGKLFF; CDR3 DNA: TGTGCCAGCAGGGAGTTTGGACAGGGGGGCAAACTGTTTTTT; V gene: TRBV27; clone size: .; J gene: TRBJ1-4; D gene: TRBD1
CDR3 protein: CAWSAQSGETQYF; CDR3 DNA: TGTGCCTGGAGTGCCCAGTCTGGGGAGACCCAGTACTTC; V gene: TRBV30; clone size: .; J gene: TRBJ2-5; D gene: .
CDR3 protein: CASSGGGQETQYF; CDR3 DNA: TGCGCCAGCAGTGGGGGGGGCCAAGAGACCCAGTACTTC; V gene: TRBV5-1; clone size: .; J gene: TRBJ2-5; D gene: TRBD2
CDR3 protein: CASSIYWAEDHYGYTF; CDR3 DNA: TGTGCCAGCAGCATTTACTGGGCCGAGGATCACTATGGCTACACCTTC; V gene: TRBV5-6; clone size: .; J gene: TRBJ1-2; D gene: .
CDR3 protein: CASSKTSETTYEQYF; CDR3 DNA: TGTGCCAGTAGTAAGACTAGCGAAACAACCTACGAGCAGTACTTC; V gene: TRBV19; clone size: few; J gene: TRBJ2-7; D gene: TRBD2
CDR3 protein: CASSSLWEGHSGNTIYF; CDR3 DNA: TGTGCCAGCAGCTCATTGTGGGAGGGTCACTCTGGAAACACCATATATTTT; V gene: TRBV5-6; clone size: .; J gene: TRBJ1-3; D gene: .
CDR3 protein: CASSVASGPAYNEQFF; CDR3 DNA: TGTGCCAGCAGCGTCGCTAGCGGGCCCGCCTACAATGAGCAGTTCTTC; V gene: TRBV7-9; clone size: .; J gene: TRBJ2-1; D gene: TRBD2
CDR3 protein: CASSLTLAAQETQYF; CDR3 DNA: TGTGCCAGCAGCTTAACGTTGGCAGCCCAAGAGACCCAGTACTTC; V gene: TRBV7-3; clone size: .; J gene: TRBJ2-5; D gene: .
CDR3 protein: CASSPPRLAGGPLKETQYF; CDR3 DNA: TGTGCCAGCAGCCCCCCAAGGCTAGCGGGAGGACCCCTAAAAGAGACCCAGTACTTC; V gene: TRBV5-5; clone size: .; J gene: TRBJ2-5; D gene: TRBD2
CDR3 protein: CASSESRSLPHEQFF; CDR3 DNA: TGCGCCAGCAGTGAGTCACGTTCTTTGCCCCACGAGCAGTTCTTC; V gene: TRBV10-2; clone size: .; J gene: TRBJ2-1; D gene: .